These 11 T cell receptor beta chains share one sample of origin, sequenced in a study of T cell responses to AZD1222 COVID-19 vaccine. Method: immunoSEQ multiplex PCR; TCRdb's copy keeps in-frame clones and lacks some. The data contain around 100,000 clones, approximately 87% of them singletons. The sample was peripheral blood, taken on day 0 of AZD1222 vaccination. The receptor set was obtained from an adult in good health.

This clone was picked up one time. The genes are TRBV11-2 and TRBJ2-1, with a weak D call TRBD2 (6 bases). Trimming removed 0 bases from V and 3 bases from J, with 9 bases in between. Germline CDR1 SGHAT, CDR2 FQNNGV. There are 15 residues in the CDR3. The CDR3, as DNA: TGTGCCAGCAGCTTAGATCTGGGACTCTACAATGAGCAGTTCTTC. Translated, it gives CASSLDLGLYNEQFF.

The rearrangement joins TRBV5-6 to TRBJ2-7; D may be TRBD1 or TRBD2 (5 bases each). V was cut by 4 bases and J by 0 bases, with 14 bases left in between. This CDR3 is built from 15 residues. The germline gives CDR1 SGHDT, CDR2 YYEEEE. The CDR3 is CASSAGTLVSYEQYF. CDR3 nucleotides: TGTGCCAGCAGCGCCGGGACGCTAGTCTCCTACGAGCAGTACTTC.

This chain joins TRBV6-5 and TRBJ1-2; no definite D call. Germline V lookup: CDR1 MNHEY, CDR2 SVGAGI. Trimming removed 7 bases at V and 3 bases at J, with 9 bases between. The CDR3 contains 12 residues. The CDR3 sequence is CASNDNYYGYTF. The CDR3 nucleotides are TGTGCCAGCAACGACAACTACTATGGCTACACCTTC.

This chain connects TRBV7-9 to TRBJ2-5; 7 bases align to TRBD2. The germline V gene encodes CDR1 SEHNR and CDR2 FQNEAQ (reference sequence). With 5 bases clipped from V and 4 bases from J, the junction kept 10 bases outside the gene matches. This CDR3 has 15 residues. The CDR3 DNA reads as TGTGCCAGCAGCCGGACTAGTGGGGGACTAGAGACCCAGTACTTC. Translation gives CASSRTSGGLETQYF.

The rearrangement links TRBV15 to TRBJ2-1, with TRBD2 identical over 11 bases. Germline V gene data show CDR1 as LNHNV and CDR2 as YYDKDF (reference sequence). The CDR3 totals 17 residues. The trim removed 0 bases at V and 7 bases at J, leaving 8 bases unmatched. The CDR3: CATSRDRRLAGRNEQFF. For the CDR3, the DNA is TGTGCCACCAGCAGAGATAGACGACTAGCGGGACGAAATGAGCAGTTCTTC.

The chain employs TRBV5-1 and TRBJ1-4; D possibly corresponds to TRBD1 (5 bases). Looked up from germline, CDR1 is SGHRS and CDR2 is YFSETQ. Trimming removed 1 base at V and 0 bases at J, with 7 bases between. The CDR3 covers 15 residues. For the CDR3, the DNA is TGCGCCAGCAGCTTGACAGGATCAACTAATGAAAAACTGTTTTTT. Its protein product is CASSLTGSTNEKLFF. The whole variable domain, filled in from reference TRBV5-1 and TRBJ1-4, reads KAGVTQTPRYLIKTRGQQVTLSCSPISGHRSVSWYQQTPGQGLQFLFEYFSETQRNKGNFPGRFSGRQFSNSRSEMNVSTLELGDSALYLCASSLTGSTNEKLFFGSGTQLSVL.

The J gene is TRBJ2-7, the V gene TRBV7-2; 9 bases align to TRBD2. Trimming removed 4 bases from V and 5 bases from J; junction bases left unmatched: 18. This CDR3 contains 18 residues. The germline CDR1 and CDR2 sequences are SGHTA and FQGNSA. The chain's CDR3 is CASSSGPPSGGRAHEQYF. The DNA of the CDR3 is TGTGCCAGCAGCTCTGGCCCCCCGTCTGGCGGGAGGGCCCACGAGCAGTACTTC. Drawing the rest from reference TRBV7-2 and TRBJ2-7, the complete variable domain is GAGVSQSPSNKVTEKGKDVELRCDPISGHTALYWYRQSLGQGLEFLIYFQGNSAPDKSGLPSDRFSAERTGGSVSTLTIQRTQQEDSAVYLCASSSGPPSGGRAHEQYFGPGTRLTVT.

The genes are TRBV18 and TRBJ1-3; 7 bases match TRBD1. Germline V gene sequence: CDR1 KGHSH, CDR2 LQKENI. Trimming removed 3 bases from V and 2 bases from J; junction bases left unmatched: 7. This CDR3 region has 16 residues. The CDR3 nucleotides are TGTGCCAGCTCACCTATTCCCGGGACAGCTGGAAACACCATATATTTT. Its translation is CASSPIPGTAGNTIYF.

This clone was seen once. This sequence joins TRBV19 and TRBJ2-5, with D hard to call. Germline CDR1 is LNHDA and CDR2 is SQIVND (reference sequence). V shed 5 bases and J shed 4 bases, with 14 bases lying between them. The CDR3 length is 14 residues. CDR3 sequence reads: CASSLQSPGETQYF. The CDR3, as DNA: TGTGCCAGTAGTCTGCAGAGTCCAGGAGAGACCCAGTACTTC.

The gene calls are TRBV2 and TRBJ1-1; D gene unclear. The CDR3 runs 13 residues. The germline V gene has CDR1 SNHLY and CDR2 FYNNEI. V shed 7 bases and J shed 8 bases, with 17 bases lying between them. The CDR3 region is CASNGLIRAEAFF. CDR3 sequence (DNA): TGTGCCAGCAACGGCCTCATTCGTGCGGAAGCTTTCTTT.

The genes are TRBV2 and TRBJ2-5; tentative D call: TRBD2 (5 bases). Germline V gene sequence: CDR1 SNHLY, CDR2 FYNNEI. The CDR3 is made up of 14 amino acids. This CDR3 is CASTGGSPAETQYF. The CDR3, as DNA: TGTGCATCAACCGGAGGCTCCCCGGCGGAGACCCAGTACTTC.